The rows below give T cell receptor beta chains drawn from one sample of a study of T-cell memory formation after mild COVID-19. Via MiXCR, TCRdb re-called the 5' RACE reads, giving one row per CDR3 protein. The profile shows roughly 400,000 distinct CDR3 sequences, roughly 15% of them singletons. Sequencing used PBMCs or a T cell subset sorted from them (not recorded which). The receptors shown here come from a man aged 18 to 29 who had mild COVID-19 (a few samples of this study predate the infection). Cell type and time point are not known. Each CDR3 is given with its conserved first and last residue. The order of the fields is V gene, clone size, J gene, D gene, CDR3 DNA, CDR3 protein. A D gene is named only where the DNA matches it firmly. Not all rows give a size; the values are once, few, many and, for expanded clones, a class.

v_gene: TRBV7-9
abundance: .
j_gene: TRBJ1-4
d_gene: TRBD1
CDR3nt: TGTGCCAGCAGCTCCCGACAGGGCCTCAATGAAAAACTGTTTTTT
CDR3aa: CASSSRQGLNEKLFF

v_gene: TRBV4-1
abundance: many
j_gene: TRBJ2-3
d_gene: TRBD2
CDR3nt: TGCGCCAGCAGCCAAGTAACAGGACTAGCATCGGATACGCAGTATTTT
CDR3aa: CASSQVTGLASDTQYF

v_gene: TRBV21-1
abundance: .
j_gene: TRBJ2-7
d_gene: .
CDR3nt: TGTGCCAGCAGCAAGGGGGCTCAGGGTCTGTCCTACGAGCAGTACTTC
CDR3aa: CASSKGAQGLSYEQYF

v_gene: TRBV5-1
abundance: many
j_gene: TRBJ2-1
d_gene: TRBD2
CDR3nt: TGCGCCAGCAGCTCCTCGGCTAGCGGGGGGTACAATGAGCAGTTCTTC
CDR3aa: CASSSSASGGYNEQFF

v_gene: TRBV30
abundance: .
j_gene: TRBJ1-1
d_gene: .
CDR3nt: TGTGCCTGGAGTGTACTTGACAGGGAAGCTTTCTTT
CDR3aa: CAWSVLDREAFF

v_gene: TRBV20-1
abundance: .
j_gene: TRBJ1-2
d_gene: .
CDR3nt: TGCAGTGCTTTGGACCGTACTAACTATGGCTACACCTTC
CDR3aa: CSALDRTNYGYTF

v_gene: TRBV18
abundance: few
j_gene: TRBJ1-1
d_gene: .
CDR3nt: TGTGCCAGCTCACCACTTAGTATGAACACTGAAGCTTTCTTT
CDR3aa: CASSPLSMNTEAFF

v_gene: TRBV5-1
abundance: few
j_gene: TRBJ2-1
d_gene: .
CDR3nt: TGCGCCAGCGGCCTCTCTAGTTACTCCTACAATGAGCAGTTCTTC
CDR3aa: CASGLSSYSYNEQFF

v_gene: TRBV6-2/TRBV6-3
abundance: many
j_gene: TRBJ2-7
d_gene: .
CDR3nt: TGTGCCAGCGGAGAAGGAGACTACGAGCAGTACTTC
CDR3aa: CASGEGDYEQYF

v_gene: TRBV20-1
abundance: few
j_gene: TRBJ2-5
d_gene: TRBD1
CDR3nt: TGCAGTGCTCCGCAGGGGGCGGGTCAAGAGACCCAGTACTTC
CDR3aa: CSAPQGAGQETQYF

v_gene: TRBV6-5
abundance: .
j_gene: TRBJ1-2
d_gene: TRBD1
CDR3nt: TGTGCCAGCAACGAGGGGACAGCTAGTAACTATGGCTACACCTTC
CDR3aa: CASNEGTASNYGYTF

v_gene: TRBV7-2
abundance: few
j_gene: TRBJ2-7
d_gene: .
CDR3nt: TGTGCCAGCAGCTTAATGGACGTGGGGGGTTTCGACGAGCAGTACTTC
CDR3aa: CASSLMDVGGFDEQYF

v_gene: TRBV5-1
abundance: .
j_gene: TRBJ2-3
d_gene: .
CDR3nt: TGCGCCAGCAGCTTGGCGGTCCAAATGGCAGATACGCAGTATTTT
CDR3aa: CASSLAVQMADTQYF

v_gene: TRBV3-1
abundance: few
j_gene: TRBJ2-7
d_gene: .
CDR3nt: TGTGCCAGCAGCCCCCGGAGGGCTAGATCCTACGAGCAGTACTTC
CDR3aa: CASSPRRARSYEQYF

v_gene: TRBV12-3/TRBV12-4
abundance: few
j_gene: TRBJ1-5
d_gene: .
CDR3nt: TGTGCCAGCAGTTTAGGCTTGTCGCTACAAACCCAGCATTTT
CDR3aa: CASSLGLSLQTQHF

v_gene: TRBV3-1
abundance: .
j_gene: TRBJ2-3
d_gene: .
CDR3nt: TGTGCCAGCAGCCCCCCAGCGGGCACGCATACGCAGTATTTT
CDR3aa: CASSPPAGTHTQYF

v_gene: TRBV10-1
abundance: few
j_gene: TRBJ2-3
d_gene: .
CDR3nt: TGCGCCAGCAGTAACAAGCCCACAGATACGCAGTATTTT
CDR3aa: CASSNKPTDTQYF

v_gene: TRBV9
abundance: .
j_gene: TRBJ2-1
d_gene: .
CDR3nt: TGTGCCAGCAGCCCAAGTAATGCGGACCGGGATGAGCAGTTCTTC
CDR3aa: CASSPSNADRDEQFF

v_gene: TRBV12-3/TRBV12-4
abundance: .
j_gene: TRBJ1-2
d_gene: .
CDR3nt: TGTGCCAGCAGCGCGGTAAACTATGGCTACACCTTC
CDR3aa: CASSAVNYGYTF

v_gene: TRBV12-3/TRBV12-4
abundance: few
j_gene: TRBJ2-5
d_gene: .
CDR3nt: TGTGCCAGCGGTACACGGGGTCGGGAGACCCAGTACTTC
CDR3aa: CASGTRGRETQYF

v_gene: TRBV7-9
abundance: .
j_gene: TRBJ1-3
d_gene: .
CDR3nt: TGTGCCAGCAGCTTGCACTCGGGACCGAACTCTGGAAACACCATATATTTT
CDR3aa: CASSLHSGPNSGNTIYF

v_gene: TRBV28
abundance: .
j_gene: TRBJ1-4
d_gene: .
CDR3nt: TGTGCCATAGGGGCGGGAGCTAATGAAAAACTGTTTTTT
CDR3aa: CAIGAGANEKLFF

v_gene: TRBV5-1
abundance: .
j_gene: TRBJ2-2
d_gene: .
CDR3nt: TGCGCCAGTGCAGGGGCCAACCCGAACACCGGGGAGCTGTTTTTT
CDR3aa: CASAGANPNTGELFF

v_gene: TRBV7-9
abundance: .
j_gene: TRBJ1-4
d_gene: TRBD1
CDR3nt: TGTGCCAGCAGCCCACGGTCCCGAGGACAGGACAATGAAAAACTGTTTTTT
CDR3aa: CASSPRSRGQDNEKLFF

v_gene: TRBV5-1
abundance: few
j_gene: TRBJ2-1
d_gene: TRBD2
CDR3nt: TGCGCCAGCAGCGAACCGGGACTAGCGGGGGGTGAGCAGTTCTTC
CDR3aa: CASSEPGLAGGEQFF

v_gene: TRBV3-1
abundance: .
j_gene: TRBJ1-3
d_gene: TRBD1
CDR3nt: TGTGCCAGCAGCCTAGGGACAGCCTCTGGAAACACCATATATTTT
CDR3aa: CASSLGTASGNTIYF

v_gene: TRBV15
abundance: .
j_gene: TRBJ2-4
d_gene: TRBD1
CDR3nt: TGTGCCACCAGCAGAGGGACAGGGGAGGACATTCAGTACTTC
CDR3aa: CATSRGTGEDIQYF

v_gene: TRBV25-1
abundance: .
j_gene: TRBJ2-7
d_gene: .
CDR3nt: TGTGCCAGCAGTGATGATCTGGGCCCTCGCCAGCAGTACTTC
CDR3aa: CASSDDLGPRQQYF

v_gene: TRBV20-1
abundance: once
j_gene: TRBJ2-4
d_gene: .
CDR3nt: TGCAGTGCTGGGGCAGTCGGGACTTTCGGTGGAGACCACAAAAACATTCAGTACTTC
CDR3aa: CSAGAVGTFGGDHKNIQYF

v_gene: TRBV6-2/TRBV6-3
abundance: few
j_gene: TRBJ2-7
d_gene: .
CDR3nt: TGTGCCAGCACCTCCCGGGACGGCAGCTACGAGCAGTACTTC
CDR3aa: CASTSRDGSYEQYF

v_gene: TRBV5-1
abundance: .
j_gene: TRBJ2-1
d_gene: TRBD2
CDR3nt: TGCGCCAGCAGCCGGATTTCTAGCGGGGGGGCCTATAATGAGCAGTTCTTC
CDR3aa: CASSRISSGGAYNEQFF

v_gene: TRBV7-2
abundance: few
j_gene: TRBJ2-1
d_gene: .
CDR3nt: TGTGCCAGCAGCTTGAGGGACTCCTCTTTTGGTGAGCAGTTCTTC
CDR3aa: CASSLRDSSFGEQFF